Below are 14 T cell receptor beta chains sequenced from a single sample in a study of cytomegalovirus exposure and HLA in healthy donors. PCR employed 60 Vbeta and 13 Jbeta primers. The method was immunoSEQ multiplex PCR; TCRdb's version includes in-frame clones alone and lacks a portion of them. The sample includes tens of thousands of clones, 81% of them seen just once. Specimen: PBMCs. The receptor source for this set is a man between 45 and 60 years old in good health and CMV-seronegative.

The CDR3 nucleotides are TGTGCTAGTGGTCCGGTAGCGGGGGGCGTAAACATTCAGTACTTC. Its protein product is CASGPVAGGVNIQYF. The chain uses TRBV12-5 and TRBJ2-4; 10 bases fit TRBD2. Losses at the gene ends were 5 bases for V and 6 bases for J; bases not matched to a gene: 7. This CDR3 has 15 amino acids. Germline V CDR1 and CDR2: LGHNT, FRNRAP.

The chain uses TRBV6-6 and TRBJ1-1; a possible D gene is TRBD1 (5 bases). V lost 4 bases and J lost 6, with 6 bases in between. The germline V gene has CDR1 MNHNY and CDR2 SVGAGI (reference sequence). The CDR3 sequence is 11 residues long. CDR3 sequence reads: CASSSGPEAFF. In DNA, the CDR3 is TGTGCCAGCAGTTCAGGGCCTGAAGCTTTCTTT.

In its sample, this clone was seen once. The J gene is TRBJ2-7, the V gene TRBV28, with TRBD2 identical over 8 bases. In germline, CDR1 is MDHEN, CDR2 SYDVKM. J gave up 6 bases and V 4 bases, and 11 bases lay outside the gene matches. The CDR3 has 15 residues. The CDR3 protein is CASSSPGLGSSEQYF. The CDR3 DNA is TGTGCCAGCAGTTCTCCGGGACTAGGGAGTTCCGAGCAGTACTTC.

The rearrangement joins TRBV7-9 to TRBJ1-1; tentatively, D is TRBD1 (6 bases). From germline, CDR1 is SEHNR and CDR2 FQNEAQ (reference sequence). The V end lost 5 bases, the J end lost 6 bases, and 13 bases lay between the germline ends. This CDR3 is built from 13 residues. CDR3 nucleotides: TGTGCCAGCAGCCTATTAGGGGGTGCTGAAGCTTTCTTT. It yields the protein CASSLLGGAEAFF.

V usage is TRBV6-1 and J usage is TRBJ2-5; 10 bases are a match to TRBD2. V gave up 0 bases and J gave up 5 bases; unmatched junction bases: 15. The germline V gene has CDR1 MNHNS and CDR2 SASEGT. The CDR3 loop spans 19 amino acids. The CDR3 is CASSEALRSGRAALETQYF. As DNA, the CDR3 is TGTGCCAGCAGTGAAGCGCTTCGAAGCGGGAGGGCCGCGTTGGAGACCCAGTACTTC.

Only a few counts were recorded for this clone. V gene TRBV28 combines with J gene TRBJ1-2, with 7 nucleotides matching TRBD1. This CDR3 comprises 12 residues. Germline assignment: CDR1 MDHEN and CDR2 SYDVKM. With 3 bases clipped from V and 7 bases from J, the junction kept 2 bases outside the gene matches. CDR3 nucleotides: TGTGCCAGCAGTTTGACAGGGTCTGGCTACACCTTC. Protein sequence: CASSLTGSGYTF.

The chain links TRBV14 to TRBJ1-4; the D gene is possibly TRBD1 (6 bases). The germline gives CDR1 SGHDN, CDR2 FVKESK. This CDR3 is 15 amino acids long. V dropped 4 bases and J dropped 6 bases, with 15 bases sitting between them. The CDR3 sequence is CASSPTDRNYEKLFF. The CDR3 DNA reads as TGTGCCAGCAGCCCGACTGACAGGAACTATGAAAAACTGTTTTTT.

V is TRBV28 and J is TRBJ2-5, with 8 bases matching TRBD1. Matching the DNA end better, TRBJ2-7 makes the J call doubtful. Looked up from germline, CDR1 is MDHEN and CDR2 is SYDVKM. This CDR3 spans 13 amino acids. Written as DNA, the CDR3 is TGTGCCAGCAGACCAGGACAGGGCCACGAGCAGTACTTC. Residues: CASRPGQGHEQYF.

The gene calls are TRBV7-9 and TRBJ1-2; weak D call: TRBD1 (5 bases). The germline gives CDR1 SEHNR, CDR2 FQNEAQ (reference sequence). The length of the CDR3 is 16 residues. Trimming shortened V by 1 base and J by 1 base, and 13 bases separated the two germline ends. Here the CDR3 DNA reads TGTGCCAGCAGCTTAGTCAAGGGGCCGCATAACTATGGCTACACCTTC. Translating it yields CASSLVKGPHNYGYTF.

The CDR3, as DNA: TGTGCCAGCACTAGCTTTCAGACCCAGTACTTC. Translation gives CASTSFQTQYF. The gene calls are TRBV2 and TRBJ2-5, with D possibly TRBD2 on 5 matching bases. The V gene lost 7 bases and the J gene lost 6 bases, with 9 bases spanning the gap. Germline V gene data show CDR1 as SNHLY and CDR2 as FYNNEI. The CDR3 is made up of 11 amino acids.

This clone was seen more than once but under ten times. This rearrangement joins TRBV29-1 to TRBJ2-1; 8 nucleotides line up with TRBD2. Germline CDR1 reads SQVTM; CDR2 reads ANQGSEA. This CDR3 has 14 amino acids. Trimming cost V 6 bases and J 2 bases; bases outside gene matches: 6. The CDR3 DNA follows: TGCAGCGTGGGTTCTAGCGGGCCCTACAATGAGCAGTTCTTC. Encoded protein: CSVGSSGPYNEQFF.

The chain links TRBV18 to TRBJ1-1; TRBD1 aligns across 9 bases. V gave up 3 bases and J gave up 4 bases; unmatched junction bases: 9. Looked up from germline, CDR1 is KGHSH and CDR2 is LQKENI. The CDR3 is 16 amino acids. CDR3 protein: CASSPRQGDLGTEAFF. The CDR3 region has the DNA TGTGCCAGCTCACCGCGACAGGGGGATCTCGGCACTGAAGCTTTCTTT.

The chain recombines TRBV5-8 with TRBJ1-2, with a possible D match to TRBD1 (5 bases). The germline CDR1 and CDR2 sequences are SGHTS and YDEGEE. V was trimmed by 1 base and J by 4 bases, leaving 8 bases between them. The CDR3 runs 13 residues. In DNA, the CDR3 is TGTGCCAGCAGCTTGACAGGTCGCTATGGCTACACCTTC. Encoded protein: CASSLTGRYGYTF.

The V and J genes are TRBV4-1 and TRBJ2-3; 7 bases map to TRBD1. CDR1 is MGHRA and CDR2 is YSYEKL in the germline V gene. The CDR3 covers 13 residues. The V gene end was trimmed by 0 bases and the J gene end by 10 bases; junction bases not matched to a gene: 4. Written as DNA, the CDR3 is TGCGCCAGCAGCCAAGATAACAGGGGTGCGCAGTATTTT. Its translation is CASSQDNRGAQYF.